A selection of T cell receptor beta chains follows, all from one sample in a study of cytomegalovirus exposure and HLA in healthy donors. Data came from immunoSEQ multiplex PCR; TCRdb stores just in-frame clones and leaves some out. Found here are around 100,000 clones, approximately 80% of them singletons; the top ten hold roughly 2.5%. The sequenced sample consisted of PBMCs. These receptors were taken from a woman between 18 and 30 years old in good health and CMV-seronegative. The CDR3 runs from the conserved cysteine through the conserved F or W. The D gene is left open where the match is weak. Size is omitted from some rows. Given values are once, few, many or a class for expanded clones.

cdr3_aa cdr3_nt v_call d_call clone_size j_call
CASSLLQSGELFF TGTGCCAGCAGTTTATTACAGTCCGGGGAGCTGTTTTTT TRBV28 . . TRBJ2-2
CASSYRGDQPQHF TGTGCCAGCAGTTACAGGGGCGATCAGCCCCAGCATTTT TRBV6-6 . . TRBJ1-5
CSVERRGGETQYF TGCAGCGTTGAAAGGCGGGGGGGAGAGACCCAGTACTTC TRBV29-1 TRBD2 once TRBJ2-5
CASSFLGGLYNEQFF TGTGCCAGCAGTTTTCTGGGGGGGCTGTACAATGAGCAGTTCTTC TRBV6-5 . . TRBJ2-1
CASSLAASGRGEQFF TGTGCCAGCAGCTTAGCGGCTAGCGGGAGAGGTGAGCAGTTCTTC TRBV7-9 TRBD2 few TRBJ2-1
CASRTGGKWTEAFF TGTGCCAGCAGAACAGGGGGGAAGTGGACTGAAGCTTTCTTT TRBV6-5 TRBD1 few TRBJ1-1
CASSLSRVVDEQYF TGTGCCAGCAGCTTATCACGGGTAGTCGACGAGCAGTACTTC TRBV7-9 . few TRBJ2-7
CASSLEQEYGYTF TGTGCCAGCAGCTTGGAACAGGAGTATGGCTACACCTTC TRBV5-4 . . TRBJ1-2
CASSLVTGNTEAFF TGTGCCAGCAGCTTAGTTACGGGAAACACTGAAGCTTTCTTT TRBV7-2 . . TRBJ1-1
CASSDGLQGYGYTF TGTGCCAGCAGTGACGGTCTGCAGGGCTATGGCTACACCTTC TRBV6-4 . . TRBJ1-2
CASSRLAVGYEKLFF TGCGCCAGCAGCCGTCTAGCGGTTGGGTATGAAAAACTGTTTTTT TRBV4-3 . . TRBJ1-4
CASSRRTGGPATNEKLFF TGTGCCAGCTCTCGTAGGACAGGGGGCCCTGCAACTAATGAAAAACTGTTTTTT TRBV18 TRBD1 once TRBJ1-4
CSGGTRATNEQYF TGCAGCGGGGGGACTAGAGCTACCAACGAGCAGTACTTC TRBV29-1 TRBD2 . TRBJ2-7
CASSFRRGIYGYTF TGTGCCAGCAGTTTCAGGCGGGGGATCTATGGCTACACCTTC TRBV27 . . TRBJ1-2
CAIAQRGPNEKLFF TGTGCCATCGCTCAGAGGGGGCCAAATGAAAAACTGTTTTTT TRBV15 TRBD1 . TRBJ1-4
CASGQDNSPLHF TGTGCCAGCGGACAGGATAATTCACCCCTCCACTTT TRBV2 TRBD1 . TRBJ1-6
CASSADRQGYSNQPQHF TGTGCCAGCAGCGCGGACAGGCAAGGTTATAGCAATCAGCCCCAGCATTTT TRBV7-9 TRBD1 . TRBJ1-5
CASSVDRGLSPLHF TGCGCCAGCAGTGTTGACAGGGGGCTGTCACCCCTCCACTTT TRBV10-1 TRBD1 . TRBJ1-6
CASSLGQEQYF TGTGCCAGCAGTCTCGGACAGGAGCAGTACTTC TRBV27 . . TRBJ2-7
CASTLSGGKHEQFF TGTGCCAGCACCTTATCCGGCGGGAAGCATGAGCAGTTCTTC TRBV5-4 . . TRBJ2-1
CASGLVPNLNTEAFF TGTGCTAGTGGTTTGGTACCCAACTTGAACACTGAAGCTTTCTTT TRBV12-5 . . TRBJ1-1
CASRPVQGPGLAGGPGETQYF TGTGCCAGCAGGCCCGTCCAGGGTCCGGGACTAGCGGGAGGGCCGGGAGAGACCCAGTACTTC TRBV28 TRBD2 . TRBJ2-5
CAIAGSNQPQHF TGTGCCATCGCGGGTAGCAATCAGCCCCAGCATTTT TRBV28 . . TRBJ1-5
CASSIRQVPTNYGYTF TGTGCCAGTAGTATACGACAGGTTCCCACGAACTATGGCTACACCTTC TRBV19 . once TRBJ1-2
CASSLEGAWQPQHF TGCGCCAGCAGCTTGGAGGGGGCCTGGCAGCCCCAGCATTTT TRBV5-1 TRBD1 . TRBJ1-5
CASSLREMNTEAFF TGTGCCAGCAGTTTACGGGAGATGAACACTGAAGCTTTCTTT TRBV28 . . TRBJ1-1
CATSRAQGHGYTF TGTGCCACCAGCAGAGCCCAGGGGCATGGCTACACCTTC TRBV15 . few TRBJ1-2
CSVESQGEFF TGCAGCGTTGAGTCACAGGGAGAGTTCTTC TRBV29-1 . . TRBJ2-1
CASVRIQGSYGYTF TGTGCCAGCGTTCGAATTCAGGGAAGCTATGGCTACACCTTC TRBV6-1 . . TRBJ1-2
CASSLPPGETQYF TGTGCCAGCAGTCTCCCCCCGGGTGAGACCCAGTACTTC TRBV28 . . TRBJ2-5
CASSLLSSLAGDPYEQYF TGTGCCAGCAGCTTGTTGTCCTCACTAGCGGGAGACCCCTACGAGCAGTACTTC TRBV5-6 TRBD2 . TRBJ2-7
CSRPGSTEQYF TGCAGCCGGCCGGGGAGTACTGAGCAGTACTTC TRBV29-1 . . TRBJ2-7
CSVGQPNTEAFF TGCAGCGTTGGACAACCGAACACTGAAGCTTTCTTT TRBV29-1 . . TRBJ1-1
CASRRGTGPGNTIYF TGTGCCAGCAGAAGGGGGACAGGCCCTGGAAACACCATATATTTT TRBV6-5 TRBD1 . TRBJ1-3
CSSLANYGYTF TGCAGTTCCCTAGCTAACTATGGCTACACCTTC TRBV20-1 . . TRBJ1-2
CASSLLLPPPREPQETQYF TGCGCCAGCAGCTTACTACTACCGCCTCCTAGAGAACCCCAAGAGACCCAGTACTTC TRBV5-1 . once TRBJ2-5
CASSLVVGAGIYNEQFF TGTGCCAGCAGCTTGGTTGTGGGGGCCGGGATCTACAATGAGCAGTTCTTC TRBV5-5 . . TRBJ2-1
CASGTGRLNYGYTF TGTGCCAGTGGCACAGGGCGCCTTAACTATGGCTACACCTTC TRBV19 . . TRBJ1-2
CASSPLPGHTEAFF TGTGCCAGCAGCCCACTCCCAGGGCACACTGAAGCTTTCTTT TRBV6-6 . few TRBJ1-1
CASSISGQVFEAFF TGTGCCAGTAGTATTTCAGGACAGGTGTTTGAAGCTTTCTTT TRBV19 TRBD1 few TRBJ1-1
CASSSIGQGVQPQHF TGTGCCAGCAGCTCAATTGGACAGGGGGTTCAGCCCCAGCATTTT TRBV7-2 TRBD1 . TRBJ1-5
CASSPGHFGADTQYF TGTGCCAGCAGTCCGGGACACTTCGGCGCAGATACGCAGTATTTT TRBV6-5 . . TRBJ2-3
CASSLSRGSEKLFF TGTGCCAGCAGCTTATCACGGGGAAGTGAAAAACTGTTTTTT TRBV7-7 . . TRBJ1-4
CASYTGNSGELFF TGTGCCAGCTATACAGGGAACAGCGGGGAGCTGTTTTTT TRBV6-1 . few TRBJ2-2
CASSYRVSGANVLTF TGTGCCAGCAGCTACAGGGTTTCTGGGGCCAACGTCCTGACTTTC TRBV13 . . TRBJ2-6
CASSPAQSSYGYTF TGTGCCAGCAGTCCCGCACAGAGCTCCTATGGCTACACCTTC TRBV28 . . TRBJ1-2
CASSLLGQGEDTQYF TGTGCCAGCAGTTTACTCGGACAGGGAGAAGATACGCAGTATTTT TRBV28 TRBD1 few TRBJ2-3
CASRPDRGASPLHF TGTGCCAGCAGGCCCGACAGGGGGGCATCACCCCTCCACTTT TRBV7-8 TRBD1 . TRBJ1-6
CASSDPGGANGVYGYTF TGTGCCAGCAGTGACCCAGGGGGCGCGAATGGTGTGTATGGCTACACCTTC TRBV6-1 TRBD1 . TRBJ1-2
CASSPALTSGSRNEQFF TGTGCCAGCTCACCTGCTTTGACTAGCGGCAGTCGGAATGAGCAGTTCTTC TRBV18 TRBD2 . TRBJ2-1